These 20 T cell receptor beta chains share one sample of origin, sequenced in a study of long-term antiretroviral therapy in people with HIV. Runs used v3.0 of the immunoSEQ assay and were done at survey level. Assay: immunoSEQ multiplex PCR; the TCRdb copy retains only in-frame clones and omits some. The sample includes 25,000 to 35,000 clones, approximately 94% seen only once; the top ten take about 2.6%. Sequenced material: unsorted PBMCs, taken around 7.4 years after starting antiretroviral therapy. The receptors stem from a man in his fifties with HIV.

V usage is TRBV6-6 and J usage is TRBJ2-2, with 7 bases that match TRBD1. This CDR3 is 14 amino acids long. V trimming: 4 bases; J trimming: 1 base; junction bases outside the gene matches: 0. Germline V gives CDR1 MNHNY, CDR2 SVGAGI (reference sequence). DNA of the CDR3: TGTGCCAGCAGTTGGACAGGGAACACCGGGGAGCTGTTTTTT. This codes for CASSWTGNTGELFF.

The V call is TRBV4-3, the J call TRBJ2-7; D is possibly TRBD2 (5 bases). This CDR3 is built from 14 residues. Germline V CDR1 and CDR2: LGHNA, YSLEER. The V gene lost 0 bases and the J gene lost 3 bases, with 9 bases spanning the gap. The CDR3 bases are TGCGCCAGCAGCCAAGATCTAGAGGGCTACGAGCAGTACTTC. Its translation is CASSQDLEGYEQYF.

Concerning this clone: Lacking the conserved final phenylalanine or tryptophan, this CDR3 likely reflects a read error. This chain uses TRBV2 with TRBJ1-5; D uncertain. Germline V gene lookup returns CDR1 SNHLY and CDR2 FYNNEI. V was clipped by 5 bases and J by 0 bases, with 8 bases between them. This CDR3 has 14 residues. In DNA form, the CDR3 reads TGTGCCAGCAGTCGACAAAATAGCAATCAGCCCCAGCATCTT. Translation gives CASSRQNSNQPQHL.

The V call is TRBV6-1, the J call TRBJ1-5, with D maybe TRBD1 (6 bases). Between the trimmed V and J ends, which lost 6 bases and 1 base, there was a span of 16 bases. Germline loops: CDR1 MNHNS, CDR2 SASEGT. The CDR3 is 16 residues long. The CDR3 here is CASRETGSGSNQPQHF. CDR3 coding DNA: TGTGCCAGCAGGGAAACAGGGAGCGGGAGCAATCAGCCCCAGCATTTT.

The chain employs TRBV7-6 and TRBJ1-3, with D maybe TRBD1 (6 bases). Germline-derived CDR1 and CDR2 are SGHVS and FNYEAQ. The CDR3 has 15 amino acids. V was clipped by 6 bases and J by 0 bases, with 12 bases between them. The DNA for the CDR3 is TGTGCCAGCAGTCTCGACAGGAGCTCTGGAAACACCATATATTTT. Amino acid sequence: CASSLDRSSGNTIYF.

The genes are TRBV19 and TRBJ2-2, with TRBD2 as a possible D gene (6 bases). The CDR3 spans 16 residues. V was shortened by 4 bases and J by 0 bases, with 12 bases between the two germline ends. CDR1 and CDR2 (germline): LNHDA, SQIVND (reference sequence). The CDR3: CASSTLGGANTGELFF. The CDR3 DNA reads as TGTGCCAGTAGTACCCTGGGCGGGGCGAACACCGGGGAGCTGTTTTTT.

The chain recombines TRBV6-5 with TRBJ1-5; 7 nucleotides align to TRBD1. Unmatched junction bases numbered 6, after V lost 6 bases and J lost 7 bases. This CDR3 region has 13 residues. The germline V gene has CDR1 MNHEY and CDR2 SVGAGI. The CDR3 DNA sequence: TGTGCCAGCAGGCACAGGGGAGGACAGCCCCAGCATTTT. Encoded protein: CASRHRGGQPQHF.

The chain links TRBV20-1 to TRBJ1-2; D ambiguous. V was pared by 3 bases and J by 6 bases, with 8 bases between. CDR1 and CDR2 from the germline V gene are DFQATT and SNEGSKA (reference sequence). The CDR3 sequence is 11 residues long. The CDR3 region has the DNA TGCAGTGCTAGTCTGAGGGATGGCTACACCTTC. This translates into CSASLRDGYTF.

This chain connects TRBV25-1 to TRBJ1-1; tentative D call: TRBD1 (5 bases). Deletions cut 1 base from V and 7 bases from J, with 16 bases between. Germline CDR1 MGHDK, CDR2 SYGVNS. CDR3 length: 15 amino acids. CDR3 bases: TGTGCCAGCAGTGAATGGGGGAACGGGGATAGTGAAGCTTTCTTT. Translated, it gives CASSEWGNGDSEAFF. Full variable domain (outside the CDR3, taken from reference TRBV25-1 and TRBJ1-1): EADIYQTPRYLVIGTGKKITLECSQTMGHDKMYWYQQDPGMELHLIHYSYGVNSTEKGDLSSESTVSRIRTEHFPLTLESARPSHTSQYLCASSEWGNGDSEAFFGQGTRLTVV.

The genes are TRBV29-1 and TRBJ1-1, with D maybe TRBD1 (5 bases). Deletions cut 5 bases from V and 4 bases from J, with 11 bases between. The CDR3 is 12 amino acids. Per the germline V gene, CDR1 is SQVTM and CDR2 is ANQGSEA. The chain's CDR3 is CSVRGVGTEAFF. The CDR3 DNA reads TGCAGCGTTCGGGGGGTTGGCACTGAAGCTTTCTTT.

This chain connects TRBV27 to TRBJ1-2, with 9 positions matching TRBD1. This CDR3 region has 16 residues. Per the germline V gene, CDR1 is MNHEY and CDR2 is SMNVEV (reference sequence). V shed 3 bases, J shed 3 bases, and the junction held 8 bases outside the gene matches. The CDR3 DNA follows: TGTGCCAGCAGTTTTCTAACGGGACAGGGTCACTATGGCTACACCTTC. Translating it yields CASSFLTGQGHYGYTF.

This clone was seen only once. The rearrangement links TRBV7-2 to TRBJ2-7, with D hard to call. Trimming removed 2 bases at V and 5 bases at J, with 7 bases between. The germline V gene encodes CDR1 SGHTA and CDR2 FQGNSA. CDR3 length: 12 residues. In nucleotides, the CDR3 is TGTGCCAGCAGCTTACCTTTCGACGAGCAGTACTTC. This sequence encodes CASSLPFDEQYF.

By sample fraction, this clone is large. DNA for the CDR3: TGTGCCAGCAGTCCCCGGGACGGGGAGTACGAGCAGTACTTC. This sequence encodes CASSPRDGEYEQYF. The chain uses TRBV6-6 and TRBJ2-7, with D possibly being TRBD1 or TRBD2 (5 bases each). V was shortened by 5 bases and J by 4 bases, with 15 bases between the two germline ends. CDR1 is MNHNY and CDR2 is SVGAGI in the germline V gene (reference sequence). The CDR3 is 14 residues long.

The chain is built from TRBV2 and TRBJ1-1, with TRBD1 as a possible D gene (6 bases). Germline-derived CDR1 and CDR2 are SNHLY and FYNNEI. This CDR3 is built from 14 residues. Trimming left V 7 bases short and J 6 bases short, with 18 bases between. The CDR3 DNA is TGTGCCAGCACCCAGGGGCGGGGAGCGGCTGAAGCTTTCTTT. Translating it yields CASTQGRGAAEAFF. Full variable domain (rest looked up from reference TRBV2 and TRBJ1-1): EPEVTQTPSHQVTQMGQEVILRCVPISNHLYFYWYRQILGQKVEFLVSFYNNEISEKSEIFDDQFSVERPDGSNFTLKIRSTKLEDSAMYFCASTQGRGAAEAFFGQGTRLTVV.

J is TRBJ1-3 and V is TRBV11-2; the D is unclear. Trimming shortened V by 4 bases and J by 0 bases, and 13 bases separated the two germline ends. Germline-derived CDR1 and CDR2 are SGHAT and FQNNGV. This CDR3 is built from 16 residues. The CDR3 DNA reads TGTGCCAGCAGCTCGCCAGACGGTTACTCTGGAAACACCATATATTTT. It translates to CASSSPDGYSGNTIYF. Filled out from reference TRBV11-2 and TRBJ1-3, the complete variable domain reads EAGVAQSPRYKIIEKRQSVAFWCNPISGHATLYWYQQILGQGPKLLIQFQNNGVVDDSQLPKDRFSAERLKGVDSTLKIQPAKLEDSAVYLCASSSPDGYSGNTIYFGEGSWLTVV.

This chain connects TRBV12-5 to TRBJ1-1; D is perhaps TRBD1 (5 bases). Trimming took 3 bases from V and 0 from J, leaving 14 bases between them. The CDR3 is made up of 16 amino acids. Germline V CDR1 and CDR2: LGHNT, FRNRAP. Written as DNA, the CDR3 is TGTGCTAGTGGTTTCATTCAAGGGGCAGTGAACACTGAAGCTTTCTTT. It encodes CASGFIQGAVNTEAFF.

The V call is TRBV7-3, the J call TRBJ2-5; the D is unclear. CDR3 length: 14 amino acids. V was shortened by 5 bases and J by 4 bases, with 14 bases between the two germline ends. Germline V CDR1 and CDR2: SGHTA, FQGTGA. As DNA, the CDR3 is TGTGCCAGCAGCCCCGGCCAAGCAGGAGAGACCCAGTACTTC. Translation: CASSPGQAGETQYF. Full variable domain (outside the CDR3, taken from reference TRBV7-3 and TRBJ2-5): GAGVSQTPSNKVTEKGKYVELRCDPISGHTALYWYRQSLGQGPEFLIYFQGTGAADDSGLPNDRFFAVRPEGSVSTLKIQRTERGDSAVYLCASSPGQAGETQYFGPGTRLLVL.

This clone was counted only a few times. The CDR3: CASSLEASSYGELFF. CDR3 DNA: TGTGCCAGCAGCTTGGAGGCTAGCAGCTACGGGGAGCTGTTTTTT. The chain joins TRBV5-6 to TRBJ2-2; tentative D call: TRBD2 (5 bases). This CDR3 spans 15 amino acids. In germline, CDR1 is SGHDT, CDR2 YYEEEE. V dropped 0 bases and J dropped 7 bases, with 13 bases sitting between them.

CDR3 residues: CASSQEGGANVLTF. Written as DNA, the CDR3 is TGTGCCAGCAGCCAAGAAGGAGGGGCCAACGTCCTGACTTTC. V is TRBV4-2 and J is TRBJ2-6; D remains ambiguous. The V end lost 0 bases, the J end lost 4 bases, and 4 bases lay between the germline ends. The germline V gene has CDR1 LGHNA and CDR2 YNFKEQ. The CDR3 loop spans 14 amino acids.

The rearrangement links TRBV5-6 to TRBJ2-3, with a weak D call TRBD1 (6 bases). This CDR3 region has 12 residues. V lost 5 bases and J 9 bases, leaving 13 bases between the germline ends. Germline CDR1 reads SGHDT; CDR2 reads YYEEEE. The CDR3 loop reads CASRMGAGTQYF. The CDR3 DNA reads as TGTGCCAGCAGGATGGGGGCCGGAACGCAGTATTTT.